This entry concerns a single T cell receptor beta chain. Its antigen is unknown. The source of the sample is a study of vaccination effects on CD4 cells after COVID-19. Study as a whole: Each participant was administered two doses of either the BNT162b2 or the mRNA-1273 vaccine. After over 1.5 million PBMC were placed in each well, they were cultured with 10 IU/ml IL-2 and roughly 10 ug/ml peptides.

It was after roughly 11 days of culture that CD4+ T cells were isolated. It was on days 3 and 7 that half the medium was replaced with IL-2 medium. Generated by immunoSEQ multiplex PCR, the TCRdb table keeps only in-frame clones and is missing some. Found here are about 58,000 clones, about 74% of them singletons; the top ten hold just over 3%. Study-wide points: Clones arising from infection and from vaccination showed marked clonal contraction late after vaccination.

The specimen was CD4+ T cells from PBMCs cultured without peptide, collected before COVID-19 vaccination. The TCR sequence derives from a human donor who received a COVID-19 vaccine.

The CDR3 nucleotides are TGTGCCAGCAGCCAGATGGACAGGCGATACTCCTATAATTCACCCCTCCACTTT. Translating it yields CASSQMDRRYSYNSPLHF. The V and J genes are TRBV3-1 (or the pseudogene TRBV3-2) and TRBJ1-6, with 7 nucleotides matching TRBD1. The CDR3 is made up of 18 amino acids. V lost 3 bases and J lost 0; bases outside the gene matches: 8. Germline loops: CDR1 LGHDT, CDR2 YNNKEL (reference sequence).